The 16 T cell receptor beta chains given below trace back to one sample, sequenced in a study of T cell responses to AZD1222 COVID-19 vaccine. Clones were sequenced by immunoSEQ multiplex PCR, and TCRdb holds only the in-frame ones, with some missing. The top ten clones hold 5% of a sample with 85,000 to 130,000 clones, 93% of them seen once. Sequenced material: peripheral blood, taken on day 0 of AZD1222 vaccination. The receptors were gathered from an adult in good health.

This clone came up once. The chain is built from TRBV6-1 and TRBJ2-7, with D perhaps given as TRBD1 or TRBD2 (5 bases each). The V and J ends lost 5 bases and 0 bases respectively, with 14 bases between them. The CDR3 consists of 15 residues. Germline loops: CDR1 MNHNS, CDR2 SASEGT. Here the CDR3 DNA reads TGTGCCAGCAGTAGGGGAGCGACAGCCTCCTACGAGCAGTACTTC. This translates into CASSRGATASYEQYF.

V gene TRBV27 combines with J gene TRBJ1-1, with D possibly matching TRBD1 (5 bases). CDR3 length equals 13 residues. Germline assignment: CDR1 MNHEY and CDR2 SMNVEV (reference sequence). V lost 5 bases, J lost 10 bases, and 17 bases lay in between. The CDR3 bases are TGTGCCAGCAGTCTACAATACGGGGGATTAGCTTTCTTT. As protein: CASSLQYGGLAFF.

This sequence joins TRBV24-1 and TRBJ2-6, with D maybe TRBD1 (6 bases). The CDR3 has 15 amino acids. Germline-derived CDR1 and CDR2 are KGHDR and SFDVKD. Trimming left V 5 bases short and J 1 base short, with 8 bases between. CDR3: CATSARGSGANVLTF. The CDR3 DNA reads TGTGCCACCAGTGCCAGGGGTTCTGGGGCCAACGTCCTGACTTTC.

The V gene is TRBV20-1, the J gene TRBJ1-2, with 8 positions matching TRBD1. Germline CDR1 and CDR2: DFQATT and SNEGSKA (reference sequence). The CDR3 runs to 11 residues. With V trimmed by 6 bases and J by 12 bases, 9 bases remained unmatched. The CDR3 sequence is CSAKDRARDTF. CDR3 nucleotides: TGCAGTGCAAAGGACAGGGCCCGTGACACCTTC.

This chain links TRBV5-6 with TRBJ2-7; no firm D call. Trimming removed 4 bases at V and 2 bases at J, with 4 bases between. Germline lookup yields CDR1 SGHDT and CDR2 YYEEEE. The CDR3 contains 11 residues. The CDR3 region is CASSRAYEQYF. The CDR3 DNA reads as TGTGCCAGCAGCCGCGCCTACGAGCAGTACTTC.

The chain combines TRBV6-1 with TRBJ2-1, with 13 positions matching TRBD2. The V and J ends lost 4 bases and 8 bases, in that order; junction bases with no gene match: 8. The CDR3 sequence is 16 residues long. The germline gives CDR1 MNHNS, CDR2 SASEGT. The CDR3 DNA follows: TGTGCCAGCAGTGTGGGACTAGCGGGACCTGCGGATGAGCAGTTCTTC. Amino acid sequence: CASSVGLAGPADEQFF.

The V and J genes are TRBV6-5 and TRBJ2-2, with D unresolved. This CDR3 is built from 14 residues. Germline V CDR1 and CDR2: MNHEY, SVGAGI. The germline V and J ends were trimmed by 2 bases and 2 bases, with 6 bases remaining between them. The CDR3 here is CASSYGENTGELFF. The CDR3 region has the DNA TGTGCCAGCAGTTACGGGGAAAACACCGGGGAGCTGTTTTTT.

This clone showed up just once. For the CDR3, the DNA is TGCGCCAGCAGCCAAGGCCTAGGGGGCCTGTGGAATGAGCAGTTCTTC. Translated, it gives CASSQGLGGLWNEQFF. This rearrangement joins TRBV4-1 to TRBJ2-1, with TRBD1 matching over 7 bases. From germline, CDR1 is MGHRA and CDR2 YSYEKL. CDR3 length equals 16 residues. V was pared by 1 base and J by 7 bases, with 10 bases of the junction left unmatched.

The rearrangement uses TRBV5-1 and TRBJ2-1; 7 nucleotides agree with TRBD2. J gave up 0 bases and V 4 bases, and 10 bases lay outside the gene matches. The CDR3 totals 17 residues. The germline CDR1 and CDR2 sequences are SGHRS and YFSETQ. The CDR3 nucleotides are TGCGCCAGCAGCCCATGGCCGGGCGGGAGCTCCTACAATGAGCAGTTCTTC. Its translation: CASSPWPGGSSYNEQFF.

The rearrangement links TRBV19 to TRBJ1-2, with D tentatively TRBD1 (5 bases). V was shortened by 4 bases and J by 7 bases, with 13 bases between the two germline ends. The CDR3 totals 13 residues. Germline lookup yields CDR1 LNHDA and CDR2 SQIVND (reference sequence). The CDR3 region has the DNA TGTGCCAGTAGTAATCGCGGCGGGGCTGGCTACACCTTC. Translation gives CASSNRGGAGYTF.

V is TRBV14 and J is TRBJ1-5; D remains ambiguous. CDR3 size: 17 residues. Per germline, CDR1 SGHDN and CDR2 FVKESK. Trimming took 1 base from V and 7 from J, leaving 20 bases between them. The chain's CDR3 is CASSQGRQLRLVQPQHF. The CDR3 nucleotides read TGTGCCAGCAGCCAAGGAAGACAACTCCGGCTGGTGCAGCCCCAGCATTTT.

The rearrangement uses TRBV27 and TRBJ1-1; TRBD1 matches at 8 bases. CDR3 length: 14 residues. Germline V gene data show CDR1 as MNHEY and CDR2 as SMNVEV (reference sequence). V lost 3 bases to trimming and J lost 10 bases; unmatched junction nucleotides: 10. The CDR3 spells CASSFAIRTGRAFF. Written as DNA, the CDR3 is TGTGCCAGCAGTTTCGCGATCCGGACAGGGAGAGCTTTCTTT.

The chain links TRBV7-2 to TRBJ2-1, with a weak D call TRBD2 (5 bases). CDR3 length: 15 amino acids. With 1 base removed from V and 3 bases from J, the gap between germline ends came to 10 bases. The germline CDR1 and CDR2 sequences are SGHTA and FQGNSA. The chain's CDR3 is CASSLGASFYNEQFF. In DNA form, the CDR3 reads TGTGCCAGCAGCTTAGGTGCTAGCTTCTACAATGAGCAGTTCTTC.

This chain's CDR3 is CASSTIAGIVDEQYF. The CDR3 bases are TGTGCCAGTAGCACAATTGCAGGGATTGTCGACGAGCAGTACTTC. The chain combines TRBV19 with TRBJ2-7; D perhaps matches TRBD1 (5 bases). There are 15 residues in the CDR3. Trimming took 6 bases from V and 5 from J, leaving 20 bases between them. Germline lookup yields CDR1 LNHDA and CDR2 SQIVND (reference sequence).

The chain joins TRBV25-1 to TRBJ2-1; 7 bases are shared with TRBD1. The trim removed 4 bases at V and 3 bases at J, leaving 9 bases unmatched. The V gene's germline CDR1 is MGHDK and CDR2 SYGVNS. This CDR3 has 16 residues. The CDR3 DNA reads as TGTGCCAGCAGTGTACTACAGGGGAACCTCTACAATGAGCAGTTCTTC. It translates to CASSVLQGNLYNEQFF.

As concerns this clone: Germline and junction disagree at one end, which may indicate a read error. The chain joins TRBV7-7 to TRBJ2-1; the D gene is possibly TRBD2 (5 bases). The CDR3 runs 15 residues. Germline CDR1 is SSHAT and CDR2 is FNYEAQ (reference sequence). The CDR3 DNA follows: TGTGCTAGCAGCCTCGCCCCAGGCGGGTACAATGAGCAGTTCTTC. Translation gives CASSLAPGGYNEQFF.